The 3 T cell receptor beta chains below all came from one sample that was sequenced in a study of blood T cell repertoires in COVID-19. TCRdb's copy holds only in-frame clones and misses some; the assay was immunoSEQ multiplex PCR. The sample holds roughly 170,000 clones, around 79% seen once. The specimen sequenced was peripheral blood. The receptor set was obtained from an older woman with acute or convalescent COVID-19.

The chain employs TRBV29-1 and TRBJ2-1, with TRBD2 identical over 9 bases. Germline V lookup: CDR1 SQVTM, CDR2 ANQGSEA. V trimming: 7 bases; J trimming: 3 bases; junction bases outside the gene matches: 10. The CDR3 consists of 15 residues. CDR3 amino acids: CSGGGRTSVYNEQFF. CDR3 sequence (DNA): TGCAGCGGGGGGGGAAGGACTAGCGTCTACAATGAGCAGTTCTTC.

This rearrangement joins TRBV19 to TRBJ2-7; TRBD1 aligns across 10 bases. Germline trimming cut 3 bases from V and 6 bases from J; bases unmatched to any gene: 5. The CDR3 length is 14 residues. Germline CDR1 and CDR2: LNHDA and SQIVND (reference sequence). CDR3 DNA sequence: TGTGCCAGTAGTATTGGGACAGGGGAAAGCGAGCAGTACTTC. The encoded protein is CASSIGTGESEQYF.

The rearrangement joins TRBV29-1 to TRBJ2-1, with 8 bases aligning to TRBD2. Germline CDR1 SQVTM, CDR2 ANQGSEA. There are 13 residues in the CDR3. V shed 5 bases and J 5 bases; nucleotides not matched to a gene: 5. The CDR3 nucleotides read TGCAGCGTTCGGCGGGAGGCTGACAATGAGCAGTTCTTC. It is translated as CSVRREADNEQFF.